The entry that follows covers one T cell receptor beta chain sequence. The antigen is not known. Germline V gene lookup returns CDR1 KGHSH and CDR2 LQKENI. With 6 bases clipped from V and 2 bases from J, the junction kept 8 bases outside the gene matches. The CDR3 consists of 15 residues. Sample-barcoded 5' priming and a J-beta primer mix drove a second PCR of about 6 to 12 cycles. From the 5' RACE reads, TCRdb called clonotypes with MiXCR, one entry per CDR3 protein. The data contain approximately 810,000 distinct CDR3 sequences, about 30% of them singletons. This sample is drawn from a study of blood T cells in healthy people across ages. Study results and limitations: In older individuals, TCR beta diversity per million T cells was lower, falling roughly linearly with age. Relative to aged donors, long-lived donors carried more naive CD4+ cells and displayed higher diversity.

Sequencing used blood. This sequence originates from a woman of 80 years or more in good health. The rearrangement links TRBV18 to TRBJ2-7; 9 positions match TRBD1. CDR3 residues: CASSLGQGKPYEQYF. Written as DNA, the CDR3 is TGTGCCAGCTCCCTAGGACAGGGGAAACCCTACGAGCAGTACTTC. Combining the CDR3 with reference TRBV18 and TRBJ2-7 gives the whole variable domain NAGVMQNPRHLVRRRGQEARLRCSPMKGHSHVYWYRQLPEEGLKFMVYLQKENIIDESGMPKERFSAEFPKEGPSILRIQQVVRGDSAAYFCASSLGQGKPYEQYFGPGTRLTVT.